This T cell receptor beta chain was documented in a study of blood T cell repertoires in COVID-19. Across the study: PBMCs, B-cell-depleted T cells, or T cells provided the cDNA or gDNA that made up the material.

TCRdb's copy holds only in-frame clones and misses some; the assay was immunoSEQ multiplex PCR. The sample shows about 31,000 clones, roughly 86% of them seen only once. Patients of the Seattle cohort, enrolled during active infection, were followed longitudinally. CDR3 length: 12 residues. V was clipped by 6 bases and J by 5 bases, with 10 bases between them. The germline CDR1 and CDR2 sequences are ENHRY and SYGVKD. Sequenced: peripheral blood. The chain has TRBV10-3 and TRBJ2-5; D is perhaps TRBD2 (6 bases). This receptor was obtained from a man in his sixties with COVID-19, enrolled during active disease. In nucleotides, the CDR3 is TGTGCCATCAGCGGACTAAACGAGACCCAGTACTTC. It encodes CAISGLNETQYF.